The TCR beta chain described here comes from a study of CD8 T cells in ankylosing spondylitis. A single record per CDR3 protein comes from TCRdb applying MiXCR to the 5' RACE reads. The sample records under 150,000 distinct CDR3 sequences, around 9.3% being singletons. Note on this clonotype: Its antigen is unidentified.

Findings and limits, study-wide: The study identified a TCR beta motif of roughly eight highly homologous variants that appeared characteristic of ankylosing spondylitis blood. In the blood and synovial fluid of reactive arthritis, some motif variants had been previously reported.

The CDR3 sequence is 24 residues long. This receptor was taken from a male donor with ankylosing spondylitis or in good health (not recorded which). Sequenced material: blood, either unsorted or a sorted T cell fraction (not recorded which). The J gene is TRBJ2-4, the V gene TRBV12-1; the table names TRBD1, a call not compared with the DNA. TRBV12-1 is marked as a pseudogene. The CDR3 sequence: CASSFLYPGQGDGAVVKAKNIQYF. The CDR3 DNA is TGTGCCAGCAGCTTTCTGTACCCGGGACAGGGGGATGGCGCGGTTGTAAAAGCCAAAAACATTCAGTACTTC.